These 28 T cell receptor beta chains were sequenced from one sample in a study of T cells in Graves' hyperthyroidism and ophthalmopathy. Researchers amplified the TCR beta CDR3 regions from RNA transcripts. HTBI primers were employed in a first-round RT-PCR of the TCR CDR3. TCRdb reprocessed the multiplex PCR reads with MiXCR, giving one entry per CDR3 protein. The data hold about 290,000 distinct CDR3 sequences, with approximately 15% observed a single time. The sample consisted of blood. These receptor sequences come from a woman in her sixties or seventies with Graves' ophthalmopathy.

This clonotype showed up just a few times. The V gene is TRBV20-1, the J gene TRBJ2-3; perhaps TRBD2 as D (5 bases). Germline CDR1 and CDR2: DFQATT and SNEGSKA (reference sequence). This CDR3 spans 14 amino acids. Trimming pared 1 base from V and 6 bases from J, leaving 14 bases between. In nucleotides, the CDR3 is TGCAGTGCTAGAGGTACCGGGATCGGGGATACGCAGTATTTT. Its protein product is CSARGTGIGDTQYF.

This clonotype was seen repeatedly, ten times or more. V gene TRBV10-3 combines with J gene TRBJ1-5, with 10 positions matching TRBD1. The germline gives CDR1 ENHRY, CDR2 SYGVKD. CDR3 length: 14 amino acids. Trimming at V came to 6 bases and at J to 5 bases, leaving 4 bases not matched to a gene. CDR3 nucleotides: TGTGCCATCAGCCCCGGGACAGGGGATCAGCCCCAGCATTTT. Translated: CAISPGTGDQPQHF.

This clonotype showed up just a few times. This chain links TRBV4-3 with TRBJ2-7, with D unresolved. V dropped 1 base and J dropped 6 bases, with 16 bases sitting between them. The V gene's germline CDR1 is LGHNA and CDR2 YSLEER. The CDR3 is 15 residues long. CDR3 sequence (DNA): TGCGCCAGCAGCCAAGGGAAATCAGGAACGGGCGAGCAGTACTTC. This translates into CASSQGKSGTGEQYF.

The chain carries TRBV18 and TRBJ1-1; a weak D match, TRBD1 (6 bases). The CDR3 has 17 residues. CDR1 and CDR2 (germline): KGHSH, LQKENI. The V gene lost 3 bases and the J gene lost 5 bases, with 22 bases spanning the gap. CDR3 protein: CASSPTSGGGYGTEAFF. As DNA, the CDR3 is TGTGCCAGCTCACCGACCTCCGGGGGGGGCTATGGGACTGAAGCTTTCTTT.

This clonotype has a handful of counts. The J gene is TRBJ2-1, the V gene TRBV7-9; D is unresolved. The CDR3 runs 11 residues. Germline values: CDR1 SEHNR, CDR2 FQNEAQ (reference sequence). Trimming removed 2 bases at V and 7 bases at J, with 3 bases between. The chain's CDR3 is CASSLLNEQFF. CDR3 in DNA: TGTGCCAGCAGCTTATTAAATGAGCAGTTCTTC.

This clonotype was observed a handful of times. V is TRBV16 and J is TRBJ1-6, with D possibly being TRBD1 (6 bases). V lost 0 bases to trimming and J lost 4 bases, with 10 bases between them. The CDR3 totals 16 residues. Germline V gene sequence: CDR1 KGHSY, CDR2 FQNENV. CDR3 coding DNA: TGTGCCAGCAGCCAATCGTCAGGGGTTTATAATTCACCCCTCCACTTT. This encodes CASSQSSGVYNSPLHF.

This clonotype has at least ten counts. The chain is built from TRBV20-1 and TRBJ1-5; 10 nucleotides match TRBD1. The CDR3 runs 15 residues. Germline values: CDR1 DFQATT, CDR2 SNEGSKA (reference sequence). V gave up 5 bases and J gave up 6 bases; unmatched junction bases: 10. The CDR3 spells CSAPSGQGLIQPQHF. In DNA form, the CDR3 reads TGCAGTGCTCCCTCGGGACAGGGGCTAATTCAGCCCCAGCATTTT.

In this sample, this clonotype turned up many times. The chain is built from TRBV18 and TRBJ1-2, with a weak D call TRBD1 (6 bases). Germline CDR1 is KGHSH and CDR2 is LQKENI. Trimming removed 3 bases at V and 3 bases at J, with 11 bases between. This CDR3 contains 14 residues. The CDR3: CASSPAGDDYGYTF. CDR3 DNA sequence: TGTGCCAGCTCACCGGCAGGGGATGACTATGGCTACACCTTC.

This clonotype came up a few times. V gene TRBV7-9 combines with J gene TRBJ1-3; no clear D. This CDR3 is built from 14 residues. Germline assignment: CDR1 SEHNR and CDR2 FQNEAQ (reference sequence). The ends were cut back, 3 bases at V and 3 bases at J, with 9 bases in the middle. The DNA for the CDR3 is TGTGCCAGCAGCTTCCCGGGTGGTGGAAACACCATATATTTT. Residues: CASSFPGGGNTIYF. Complete variable domain (other parts from reference TRBV7-9 and TRBJ1-3): DTGVSQNPRHKITKRGQNVTFRCDPISEHNRLYWYRQTLGQGPEFLTYFQNEAQLEKSRLLSDRFSAERPKGSFSTLEIQRTEQGDSAMYLCASSFPGGGNTIYFGEGSWLTVV.

This clonotype showed up just a few times. The rearrangement joins TRBV20-1 to TRBJ2-3, with 15 positions matching TRBD2. The CDR3 spans 16 residues. Germline CDR1 and CDR2: DFQATT and SNEGSKA (reference sequence). Trimming at V came to 3 bases and at J to 5 bases, leaving 6 bases not matched to a gene. In DNA form, the CDR3 reads TGCAGTGCTAGCCCCCCGGGACTAGCGGGAGGAGATACGCAGTATTTT. Protein: CSASPPGLAGGDTQYF.

The chain recombines TRBV6-9 with TRBJ2-7; TRBD1 matches 9 bases. V trimming: 4 bases; J trimming: 2 bases; junction bases outside the gene matches: 6. The CDR3 runs to 15 residues. Germline assignment: CDR1 MNHGY and CDR2 SVAAGI. CDR3 protein: CASSFSGTGTYEQYF. CDR3 DNA sequence: TGTGCCAGCAGTTTTTCCGGGACAGGGACCTACGAGCAGTACTTC.

This clonotype was seen repeatedly, ten times or more. The V gene is TRBV18, the J gene TRBJ2-7; 8 nucleotides align to TRBD1. Germline CDR1 and CDR2: KGHSH and LQKENI. The trim removed 3 bases at V and 5 bases at J, leaving 12 bases unmatched. This CDR3 is built from 16 residues. The CDR3 DNA reads as TGTGCCAGCTCACCCAGGGCGCAGGGGGCCAGCAACGAGCAGTACTTC. Its protein is CASSPRAQGASNEQYF.

This clonotype was detected a few times. The CDR3 DNA reads as TGTGCCAGTAGTATCGCCCTTGGACACACCAAGAATCAGCCCCAGCATTTT. Its protein product is CASSIALGHTKNQPQHF. The J gene is TRBJ1-5, the V gene TRBV19; weak D call: TRBD1 (5 bases). Between the trimmed V and J ends, which lost 3 bases and 4 bases, there was a span of 19 bases. The CDR3 runs 17 residues. The germline gives CDR1 LNHDA, CDR2 SQIVND (reference sequence).

This rearrangement joins TRBV29-1 to TRBJ2-1; the match to TRBD2 covers 11 bases. V was pared by 8 bases and J by 4 bases, with 4 bases of the junction left unmatched. CDR3 length: 13 residues. Germline V gene sequence: CDR1 SQVTM, CDR2 ANQGSEA. The CDR3 protein is CSLGTSGYNEQFF. The CDR3 region has the DNA TGCAGCCTTGGGACTAGCGGTTACAATGAGCAGTTCTTC.

This clonotype came up many times. The chain employs TRBV12-3 or TRBV12-4 and TRBJ1-6, with D possibly matching TRBD1 (6 bases). The CDR3 sequence is 14 residues long. V was shortened by 5 bases and J by 10 bases, with 15 bases between the two germline ends. The CDR3 sequence is CASSHGQTGSPLHF. For the CDR3, the DNA is TGTGCCAGCAGTCACGGACAGACTGGGTCACCCCTCCACTTT.

The V call is TRBV20-1, the J call TRBJ2-7; D might be TRBD1 (6 bases). Germline assignment: CDR1 DFQATT and CDR2 SNEGSKA (reference sequence). V was clipped by 5 bases and J by 2 bases, with 10 bases between them. The length of the CDR3 is 12 residues. The CDR3 reads CSAPGGAYEQYF. The CDR3 DNA follows: TGCAGTGCTCCTGGGGGCGCCTACGAGCAGTACTTC.

This clonotype occurred many times. The chain is built from TRBV27 and TRBJ2-5; D is ambiguous. Trimming took 2 bases from V and 0 from J, leaving 7 bases between them. This CDR3 region has 14 residues. Per the germline V gene, CDR1 is MNHEY and CDR2 is SMNVEV (reference sequence). Here the CDR3 DNA reads TGTGCCAGCAGTTTAAGTCACGACCAAGAGACCCAGTACTTC. It yields the protein CASSLSHDQETQYF.

In its sample, this clonotype was seen a few times. The chain employs TRBV7-3 and TRBJ2-2, with 12 nucleotides matching TRBD1. The trim removed 1 base at V and 0 bases at J, leaving 0 bases unmatched. The CDR3 covers 17 residues. The germline gives CDR1 SGHTA, CDR2 FQGTGA. The CDR3 region is CASSLRDRGPNTGELFF. The CDR3, as DNA: TGTGCCAGCAGCTTAAGGGACAGGGGGCCGAACACCGGGGAGCTGTTTTTT.

This clonotype was seen many times. This chain connects TRBV12-3 or TRBV12-4 to TRBJ2-7; weak D call: TRBD1 (6 bases). V lost 6 bases and J lost 6, with 21 bases in between. CDR3 length equals 15 residues. In nucleotides, the CDR3 is TGTGCCAGCAGCCCAACAGGGTATGGTGCAGGCGAGCAGTACTTC. This codes for CASSPTGYGAGEQYF.

The chain combines TRBV19 with TRBJ2-1, with TRBD1 matching 7 bases. Trimming took 4 bases from V and 7 from J; bases not matched to a gene: 7. The CDR3 is 14 amino acids. Germline V CDR1 and CDR2: LNHDA, SQIVND (reference sequence). DNA for the CDR3: TGTGCCAGTAGTAAGAGACAGGGTGCGAATGAGCAGTTCTTC. It specifies CASSKRQGANEQFF.

The rearrangement uses TRBV20-1 and TRBJ2-7, with 11 bases fitting TRBD2. The germline V gene has CDR1 DFQATT and CDR2 SNEGSKA (reference sequence). Germline trimming cut 0 bases from V and 4 bases from J; bases unmatched to any gene: 20. This CDR3 has 20 amino acids. CDR3 sequence: CSARDQGLAGGRTLGYEQYF. CDR3 coding DNA: TGCAGTGCTAGAGATCAAGGGCTAGCGGGAGGACGTACCCTGGGGTACGAGCAGTACTTC.

The rearrangement links TRBV3-1 to TRBJ2-3, with 13 bases matching TRBD2. Per germline, CDR1 LGHDT and CDR2 YNNKEL (reference sequence). The trim removed 0 bases at V and 3 bases at J, leaving 9 bases unmatched. The CDR3 has 19 residues. CDR3 bases: TGTGCCAGCAGCCAAGATAAGTGGACTAGCGGGAGCGGAACAGATACGCAGTATTTT. This gives the protein CASSQDKWTSGSGTDTQYF.

The V call is TRBV5-4, the J call TRBJ2-6; the D is unclear. V lost 1 base, J lost 4 bases, and 12 bases lay in between. The CDR3 sequence is 16 residues long. CDR1 and CDR2 (germline): SGHNT, YYREEE (reference sequence). The CDR3 nucleotides read TGTGCCAGCAGCTTGCCCCAAACCCGGGGGGCCAACGTCCTGACTTTC. Protein: CASSLPQTRGANVLTF.

This clonotype was seen only a few times. This chain connects TRBV9 to TRBJ1-3; 8 bases fit TRBD1. Germline V gene lookup returns CDR1 SGDLS and CDR2 YYNGEE. V was pared by 5 bases and J by 3 bases, with 7 bases of the junction left unmatched. This CDR3 spans 15 amino acids. The CDR3 region has the DNA TGTGCCAGCAGTTTCGGACAGGGTCATGGAAACACCATATATTTT. Translated: CASSFGQGHGNTIYF.

The chain employs TRBV7-9 and TRBJ1-1; D unclear. The CDR3 spans 14 residues. Trimming took off 0 bases at V and 4 bases at J, with 9 bases between the two ends. Germline loops: CDR1 SEHNR, CDR2 FQNEAQ (reference sequence). CDR3 loop: CASSLAVVGTEAFF. CDR3 nucleotide sequence: TGTGCCAGCAGCTTAGCCGTGGTGGGCACTGAAGCTTTCTTT.

This clonotype was found many times. V is TRBV5-1 and J is TRBJ2-7; D remains unclear. This CDR3 is built from 15 residues. The germline V gene encodes CDR1 SGHRS and CDR2 YFSETQ. V was pared by 1 base and J by 0 bases, with 11 bases between. CDR3 amino acids: CASSLPRAGSYEQYF. CDR3 DNA: TGCGCCAGCAGCTTGCCAAGGGCAGGCTCCTACGAGCAGTACTTC.

This clonotype was detected only a few times. V is TRBV7-8 and J is TRBJ2-3, with D possibly matching TRBD1 (7 bases). Per germline, CDR1 SGHVS and CDR2 FQNEAQ. Between the trimmed V and J ends, which lost 5 bases and 0 bases, there was a span of 15 bases. The CDR3 is 16 amino acids. CDR3 region: CASSDTGEDSTDTQYF. CDR3 DNA sequence: TGTGCCAGCAGCGACACAGGGGAGGACAGCACAGATACGCAGTATTTT.

The chain recombines TRBV27 with TRBJ2-5; 13 positions agree with TRBD2. The V gene end was trimmed by 5 bases and the J gene end by 4 bases; junction bases not matched to a gene: 4. The CDR3 runs 15 residues. Germline lookup yields CDR1 MNHEY and CDR2 SMNVEV (reference sequence). The CDR3 sequence: CASSITSGRAETQYF. DNA for the CDR3: TGTGCCAGCAGTATCACTAGCGGGAGGGCAGAGACCCAGTACTTC.